This T cell receptor (beta chain) was captured by sequencing in a study of shared clonotypes between healthy human individuals. Study-wide context: Used for every donor were three CD4 naive, three CD4 memory, two CD8 naive and one CD8 memory plate.

CD8 cells regarded as naive lacked CD45RO, were positively chosen for CCR7, and omitted terminally differentiated effector memory CD45RA+ cells. The CDR3 totals 14 residues. Germline-derived CDR1 and CDR2 are SNHLY and FYNNEI. Trimming took off 4 bases at V and 4 bases at J, with 14 bases between the two ends. Assay: immunoSEQ multiplex PCR; the TCRdb copy retains only in-frame clones and omits some. This sample has about 580,000 clones, with roughly 98% found just once. The sequencing sample was made of naive CD8+ T cells sorted from blood. The V call is TRBV2, the J call TRBJ2-7, with D maybe TRBD1 (6 bases). The receptor's source is a man younger than 45 in good health. The CDR3 region is CASSAKAGAYEQYF. CDR3 in DNA: TGTGCCAGCAGTGCGAAGGCAGGGGCTTACGAGCAGTACTTC. Supplemented by reference TRBV2 and TRBJ2-7, the full variable domain reads EPEVTQTPSHQVTQMGQEVILRCVPISNHLYFYWYRQILGQKVEFLVSFYNNEISEKSEIFDDQFSVERPDGSNFTLKIRSTKLEDSAMYFCASSAKAGAYEQYFGPGTRLTVT.